These 27 T cell receptor beta chains came from one sample sequenced in a study of Graves' ophthalmopathy and Graves' hyperthyroidism. TCR beta CDR3 amplification used RNA transcripts. First-round RT-PCR employed HTBI primers, with a second-round multiplex PCR after it. TCRdb reanalysed the multiplex PCR reads using MiXCR and keeps one entry per CDR3 protein. The data show around 1,000,000 distinct CDR3 sequences, approximately 35% seen once. The sequencing sample was made of peripheral blood or thyroid tissue (not recorded which). The receptors originated from an adult man with Graves' hyperthyroidism.

The chain employs TRBV25-1 and TRBJ2-7; TRBD2 aligns across 8 bases. V lost 2 bases, J lost 10 bases, and 4 bases stayed unmatched. In germline, CDR1 is MGHDK, CDR2 SYGVNS. This CDR3 spans 12 amino acids. CDR3 bases: TGTGCCAGCAGTGAAAGGAGCGGGAGTCAGTACTTC. As protein: CASSERSGSQYF.

The chain is built from TRBV29-1 and TRBJ2-7; D is perhaps TRBD2 (5 bases). Germline V CDR1 and CDR2: SQVTM, ANQGSEA. Trimming left V 8 bases short and J 6 bases short, with 20 bases between. This CDR3 has 13 residues. The CDR3 bases are TGCAGCAGCGGCCCGGGCGGGTCGGTCGAGCAGTACTTC. Its translation: CSSGPGGSVEQYF.

CDR3 protein: CASSLRPGQQGGYSYEQYF. The CDR3 nucleotides are TGTGCCAGCAGCCTAAGACCCGGTCAGCAAGGCGGTTACTCCTACGAGCAGTACTTC. V is TRBV7-3 and J is TRBJ2-7; D is unclear. Between the trimmed V and J ends, which lost 5 bases and 0 bases, there was a span of 26 bases. The CDR3 extends over 19 amino acids. CDR1 is SGHTA, CDR2 FQGTGA, per germline.

About this clonotype: A much larger clone sits a single nucleotide away, making a read error possible. This chain links TRBV7-2 with TRBJ2-2, with 9 bases that match TRBD2. The CDR3 covers 16 residues. Germline lookup yields CDR1 SGHTA and CDR2 FQGNSA. CDR3: CASTAGGAGGTGELLF. The CDR3 bases are TGTGCCAGCACCGCGGGAGGAGCGGGGGGCACCGGGGAGCTGCTTTTT.

The chain links TRBV20-1 to TRBJ2-2, with 7 bases identical to TRBD1. After removal of 4 bases from V and 1 base from J, the junction contained 3 bases not matched to a gene. This CDR3 has 14 amino acids. Germline CDR1 is DFQATT and CDR2 is SNEGSKA (reference sequence). CDR3 nucleotides: TGCAGTGCTAAGGGGGCGGAGAACACCGGGGAGCTGTTTTTT. It translates to CSAKGAENTGELFF.

The genes are TRBV5-4 and TRBJ2-5; 9 bases align to TRBD1. The CDR3 spans 15 residues. V shed 4 bases and J 2 bases; nucleotides not matched to a gene: 6. Germline V lookup: CDR1 SGHNT, CDR2 YYREEE (reference sequence). This CDR3 is CASSPDRGRQETQYF. CDR3 bases: TGTGCCAGCAGCCCGGACAGGGGTAGGCAAGAGACCCAGTACTTC.

CDR3 in amino acids: CSASSLQGTRGYTF. The CDR3, as DNA: TGCAGTGCTAGCTCCCTACAGGGAACGAGGGGCTACACCTTC. The rearrangement uses TRBV20-1 and TRBJ1-2; a weak D match, TRBD1 (6 bases). The CDR3 has 14 residues. CDR1 and CDR2 (germline): DFQATT, SNEGSKA (reference sequence). V shed 3 bases and J shed 8 bases, with 19 bases lying between them.

The chain recombines TRBV29-1 with TRBJ2-5, with TRBD1 matching 7 bases. V dropped 5 bases and J dropped 10; count of bases not matched to a gene: 7. Germline V CDR1 and CDR2: SQVTM, ANQGSEA. This CDR3 is 11 amino acids long. CDR3 in amino acids: CSVQGQGDQYF. For the CDR3, the DNA is TGCAGCGTTCAGGGTCAGGGGGACCAGTACTTC.

Comments on this clonotype: One junction end does not reproduce the germline sequence, and a read error may be involved. The V gene is TRBV20-1, the J gene TRBJ1-2; unclear D gene. The CDR3 runs 9 residues. Germline loops: CDR1 DFQATT, CDR2 SNEGSKA (reference sequence). The CDR3 spells CSARDGSPF. The CDR3 DNA follows: TGCAGTGCTAGAGACGGCTCCCCCTTC.

V gene TRBV7-8 combines with J gene TRBJ2-7; D is possibly TRBD1 (5 bases). V lost 3 bases and J 5 bases, leaving 8 bases between the germline ends. CDR3 size: 12 residues. CDR1 SGHVS and CDR2 FQNEAQ come from the germline V gene. CDR3 region: CASSLARDEQYF. CDR3 in DNA: TGTGCCAGCAGCTTGGCCAGGGACGAGCAGTACTTC.

With regard to this clonotype: This may be a read error, as it is one base from a much larger clone. V usage is TRBV5-1 and J usage is TRBJ1-1; 7 bases map to TRBD1. The CDR3 runs 14 residues. The trim removed 4 bases at V and 6 bases at J, leaving 9 bases unmatched. CDR1 SGHRS and CDR2 YFSETQ come from the germline V gene. The CDR3 region has the DNA TGCGCCAGCAGCCTGGGACAGAGTATGTCTGAAGCTTTCTTT. It yields the protein CASSLGQSMSEAFF.

This clonotype was recorded many times. The V gene is TRBV29-1, the J gene TRBJ1-4, with D tentatively TRBD1 (6 bases). Germline-derived CDR1 and CDR2 are SQVTM and ANQGSEA. V lost 8 bases and J lost 3, with 13 bases in between. The CDR3 contains 13 residues. CDR3 residues: CSYKRGANEKLFF. The CDR3 DNA reads as TGCAGCTACAAAAGGGGGGCTAATGAAAAACTGTTTTTT.

The rearrangement joins TRBV28 to TRBJ2-7, with TRBD2 as a possible D gene (6 bases). The CDR3 covers 12 residues. The germline gives CDR1 MDHEN, CDR2 SYDVKM. Between the trimmed V and J ends, which lost 3 bases and 13 bases, there was a span of 16 bases. CDR3 nucleotide sequence: TGTGCCAGCAGTTTCACGGGATGGGGACTCTACTTC. Its protein is CASSFTGWGLYF. Full variable domain (remainder filled in from reference TRBV28 and TRBJ2-7): DVKVTQSSRYLVKRTGEKVFLECVQDMDHENMFWYRQDPGLGLRLIYFSYDVKMKEKGDIPEGYSVSREKKERFSLILESASTNQTSMYLCASSFTGWGLYFGPGTRLTVT.

This clonotype was detected only once. A clone one base away is much larger, so this may be a read error. The chain links TRBV2 to TRBJ2-5, with TRBD2 matching over 9 bases. The J segment lost 1 base and the V segment lost 11 bases, leaving 17 bases of the junction unmatched. The CDR3 sequence is 17 residues long. Germline V gives CDR1 SNHLY, CDR2 FYNNEI. CDR3 region: CARPTVEASGAQETQYF. For the CDR3, the DNA is TGTGCCCGCCCTACCGTGGAGGCTAGCGGGGCCCAAGAGACCCAGTACTTC.

This chain uses TRBV9 with TRBJ1-5; maybe TRBD1 (6 bases). Germline CDR1 SGDLS, CDR2 YYNGEE. Trimming cost V 4 bases and J 7 bases, with 18 bases left between them. CDR3 length: 15 residues. CDR3 in DNA: TGTGCCAGCAGCTCTCACGGGGGGGGGCTGCAGCCCCAGCATTTT. Amino acid sequence: CASSSHGGGLQPQHF.

As for this clonotype: The conserved phenylalanine or tryptophan is not found at the CDR3 terminus, so this likely reflects a read error. Because the CDR3's place on the DNA is in doubt, the DNA is left out and the CDR3 is given as listed by TCRdb. The chain combines TRBV2 with TRBJ2-6; the tabulated D call, TRBD1, remains unverified against the DNA. The CDR3 region is 9 residues in length, termini included. The germline V gene encodes CDR1 SNHLY and CDR2 FYNNEI. CDR3 sequence: CASQRDRDT.

This clonotype was counted between two and nine times. The J gene is TRBJ1-1, the V gene TRBV5-5; TRBD1 might be the D (5 bases). CDR1 and CDR2 (germline): SGHKS, YYEKEE (reference sequence). V lost 3 bases, J lost 4 bases, and 13 bases lay in between. This CDR3 spans 14 amino acids. Written as DNA, the CDR3 is TGTGCCAGCAGCTCCAGGGTTGGGGCCACTGAAGCTTTCTTT. It specifies CASSSRVGATEAFF.

The chain is built from TRBV25-1 and TRBJ1-2, with 9 bases identical to TRBD1. Germline loops: CDR1 MGHDK, CDR2 SYGVNS. The ends lost 8 bases at V and 7 bases at J; junction bases unmatched: 8. The CDR3 is 13 residues long. The DNA for the CDR3 is TGTGCCAGCGAAAGGACAGGGGATCGTGGCTACACCTTC. Amino acid sequence: CASERTGDRGYTF.

The V gene is TRBV15, the J gene TRBJ2-7; tentative D call: TRBD2 (6 bases). The CDR3 has 12 residues. The V gene lost 1 base and the J gene lost 9 bases, with 10 bases spanning the gap. Germline-derived CDR1 and CDR2 are LNHNV and YYDKDF (reference sequence). The chain's CDR3 is CATSRAGVSQYF. The DNA of the CDR3 is TGTGCCACCAGCAGAGCGGGGGTTTCGCAGTACTTC.

This clonotype turned up a few times. The J gene is TRBJ2-3, the V gene TRBV10-2; 9 bases are shared with TRBD2. The V and J ends lost 7 bases and 5 bases, in that order; junction bases with no gene match: 4. The CDR3 contains 13 residues. Germline V lookup: CDR1 WSHSY, CDR2 SAAADI. CDR3 nucleotide sequence: TGCGCCAGCAAGGCGGGAGGGATAGATACGCAGTATTTT. Protein sequence: CASKAGGIDTQYF.

With respect to this clonotype: Since a much larger clone is just one base distant, this may be a read error. This chain joins TRBV5-1 and TRBJ2-5, with D perhaps TRBD2 (5 bases). CDR3 length: 14 amino acids. The germline CDR1 and CDR2 sequences are SGHRS and YFSETQ. The CDR3 loop reads CASSLSTSDETRYF. CDR3 bases: TGCGCCAGCAGCTTGTCAACTAGTGATGAGACCCGGTACTTC.

In its sample, this clonotype was seen a few times. The chain couples TRBV15 to TRBJ1-5, with 9 bases lining up with TRBD1. Trimming took 3 bases from V and 5 from J; bases not matched to a gene: 2. The CDR3 has 14 residues. CDR1 is LNHNV and CDR2 is YYDKDF in the germline V gene (reference sequence). The CDR3 spells CATSSRTGDQPQHF. Here the CDR3 DNA reads TGTGCCACCAGCAGTCGGACAGGGGATCAGCCCCAGCATTTT. Variable domain in full (rest from reference TRBV15 and TRBJ1-5): DAMVIQNPRYQVTQFGKPVTLSCSQTLNHNVMYWYQQKSSQAPKLLFHYYDKDFNNEADTPDNFQSRRPNTSFCFLDIRSPGLGDTAMYLCATSSRTGDQPQHFGDGTRLSIL.

Ten or more counts support this clonotype. V gene TRBV2 combines with J gene TRBJ1-5, with 9 bases aligning to TRBD1. The J segment lost 0 bases and the V segment lost 6 bases, leaving 3 bases of the junction unmatched. The V gene's germline CDR1 is SNHLY and CDR2 FYNNEI. The CDR3 length is 15 residues. CDR3 residues: CASSGQGNSNQPQHF. The CDR3 coding sequence is TGTGCCAGCAGCGGACAGGGGAATAGCAATCAGCCCCAGCATTTT.

J is TRBJ2-6 and V is TRBV6-6; no definite D call. Germline V gene sequence: CDR1 MNHNY, CDR2 SVGAGI (reference sequence). The CDR3 sequence is 15 residues long. V gave up 5 bases and J gave up 4 bases, with 12 bases separating them. CDR3 nucleotide sequence: TGTGCCAGCAGTCTCTCCGAGCCCGGGGCCAACGTCCTGACTTTC. Translating gives CASSLSEPGANVLTF.

The table lists this clonotype with a few counts. The V call is TRBV20-1, the J call TRBJ2-7; TRBD1 might be the D (5 bases). The length of the CDR3 is 14 residues. V lost 0 bases, J lost 7 bases, and 16 bases lay in between. CDR1 DFQATT and CDR2 SNEGSKA come from the germline V gene (reference sequence). The CDR3 is CSARDLTEFIEQYF. CDR3 DNA: TGCAGTGCTAGAGATTTGACAGAGTTTATTGAGCAGTACTTC.

This clonotype was detected only a few times. The chain carries TRBV6-6 and TRBJ1-4; D possibly corresponds to TRBD1 (6 bases). In germline, CDR1 is MNHNY, CDR2 SVGAGI (reference sequence). The length of the CDR3 is 14 residues. V dropped 6 bases and J dropped 4 bases, with 12 bases sitting between them. CDR3 in amino acids: CASRGTGINEKLFF. In nucleotides, the CDR3 is TGTGCCAGCAGGGGCACAGGGATTAATGAAAAACTGTTTTTT.

This rearrangement joins TRBV7-8 to TRBJ1-5; D not resolved. This CDR3 comprises 16 residues. Germline V gene sequence: CDR1 SGHVS, CDR2 FQNEAQ. V shed 1 base and J shed 1 base, with 11 bases lying between them. CDR3 in DNA: TGTGCCAGCAGCTTAGGGGGAACTTTAAGCAATCAGCCCCAGCATTTT. The encoded protein is CASSLGGTLSNQPQHF.